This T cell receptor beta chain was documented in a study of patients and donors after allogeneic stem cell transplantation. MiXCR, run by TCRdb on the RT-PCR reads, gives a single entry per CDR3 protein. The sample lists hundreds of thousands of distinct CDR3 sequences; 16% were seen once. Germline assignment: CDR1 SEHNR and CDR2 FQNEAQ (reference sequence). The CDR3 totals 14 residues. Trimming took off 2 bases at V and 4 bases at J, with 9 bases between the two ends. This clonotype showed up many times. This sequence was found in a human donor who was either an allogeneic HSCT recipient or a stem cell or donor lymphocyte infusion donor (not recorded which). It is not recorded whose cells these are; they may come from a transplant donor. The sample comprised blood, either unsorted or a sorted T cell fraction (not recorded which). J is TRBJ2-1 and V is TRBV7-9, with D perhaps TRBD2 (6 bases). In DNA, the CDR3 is TGTGCCAGCAGCTTAAGTGCGGGGTACAATGAGCAGTTCTTC. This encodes CASSLSAGYNEQFF.